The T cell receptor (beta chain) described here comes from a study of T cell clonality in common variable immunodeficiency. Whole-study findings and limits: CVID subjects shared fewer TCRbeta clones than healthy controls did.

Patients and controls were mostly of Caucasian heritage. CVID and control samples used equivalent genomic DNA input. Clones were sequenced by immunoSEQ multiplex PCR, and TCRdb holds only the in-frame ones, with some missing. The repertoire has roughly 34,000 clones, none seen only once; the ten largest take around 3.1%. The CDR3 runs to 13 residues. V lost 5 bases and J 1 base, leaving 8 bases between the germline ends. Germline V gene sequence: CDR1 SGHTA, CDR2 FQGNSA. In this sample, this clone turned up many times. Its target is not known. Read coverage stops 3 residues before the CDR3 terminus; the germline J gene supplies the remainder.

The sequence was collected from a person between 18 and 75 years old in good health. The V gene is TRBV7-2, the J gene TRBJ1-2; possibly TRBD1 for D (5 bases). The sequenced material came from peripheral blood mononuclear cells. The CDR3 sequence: CASSTDSNYGYTF. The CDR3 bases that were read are TGTGCCAGCAGCACAGACAGTAACTATGGC.